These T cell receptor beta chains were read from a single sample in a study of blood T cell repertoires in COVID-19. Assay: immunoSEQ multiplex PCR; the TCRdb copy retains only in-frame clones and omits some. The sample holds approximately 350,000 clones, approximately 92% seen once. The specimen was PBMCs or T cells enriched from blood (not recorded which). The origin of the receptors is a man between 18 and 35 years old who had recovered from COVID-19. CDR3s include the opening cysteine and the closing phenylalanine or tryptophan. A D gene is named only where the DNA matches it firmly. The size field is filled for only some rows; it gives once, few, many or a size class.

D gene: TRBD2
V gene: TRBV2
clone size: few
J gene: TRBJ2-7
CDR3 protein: CASSQLAGAGEQYF
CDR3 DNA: TGTGCCAGCAGTCAACTAGCGGGAGCGGGCGAGCAGTACTTC

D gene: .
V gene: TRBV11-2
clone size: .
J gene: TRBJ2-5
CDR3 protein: CASSFPGRETQYF
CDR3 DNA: TGTGCCAGCAGCTTCCCGGGGAGGGAGACCCAGTACTTC

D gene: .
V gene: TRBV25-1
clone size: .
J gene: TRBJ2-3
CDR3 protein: CASSAAGSTDTQYF
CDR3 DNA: TGTGCCAGCAGTGCGGCGGGTAGCACAGATACGCAGTATTTT

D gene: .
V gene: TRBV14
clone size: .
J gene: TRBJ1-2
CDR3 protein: CASSRGDYGYTF
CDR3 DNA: TGTGCCAGCAGCCGGGGCGACTATGGCTACACCTTC

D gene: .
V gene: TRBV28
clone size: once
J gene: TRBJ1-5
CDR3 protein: CASSFQALNQPQHF
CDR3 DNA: TGTGCCAGCAGTTTCCAGGCATTGAATCAGCCCCAGCATTTT

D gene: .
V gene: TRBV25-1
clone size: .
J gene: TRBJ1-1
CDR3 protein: CASSEDQGGTEAFF
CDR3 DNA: TGTGCCAGCAGTGAAGACCAGGGTGGCACTGAAGCTTTCTTT

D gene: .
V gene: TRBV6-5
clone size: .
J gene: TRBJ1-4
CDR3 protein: CASSYSRVLDEKLFF
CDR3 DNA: TGTGCCAGCAGTTACTCGAGGGTACTGGATGAAAAACTGTTTTTT

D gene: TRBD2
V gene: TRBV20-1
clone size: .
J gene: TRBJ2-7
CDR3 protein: CSASLLAGAPYEQYF
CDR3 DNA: TGCAGTGCTAGTTTACTAGCGGGCGCCCCCTACGAGCAGTACTTC

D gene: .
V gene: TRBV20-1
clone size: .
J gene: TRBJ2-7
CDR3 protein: CTGSKRDEQYF
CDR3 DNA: TGCACGGGGTCTAAGAGGGACGAGCAGTACTTC

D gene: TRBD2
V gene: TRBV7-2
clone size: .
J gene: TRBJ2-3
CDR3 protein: CASSFREASTDTQYF
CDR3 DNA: TGTGCCAGCAGCTTCCGGGAGGCTTCCACAGATACGCAGTATTTT

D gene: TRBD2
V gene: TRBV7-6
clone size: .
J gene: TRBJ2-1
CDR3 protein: CASSLGGLAGGVHNEQFF
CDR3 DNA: TGTGCCAGCAGCTTAGGGGGACTAGCGGGAGGGGTACACAATGAGCAGTTCTTC

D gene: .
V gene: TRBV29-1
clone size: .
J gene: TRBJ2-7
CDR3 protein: CSVERTRGSDEQYF
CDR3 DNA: TGCAGCGTTGAAAGGACCAGGGGATCGGACGAGCAGTACTTC

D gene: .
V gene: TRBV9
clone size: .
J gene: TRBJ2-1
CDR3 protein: CASSVEAPLYNEQFF
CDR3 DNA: TGTGCCAGCAGCGTAGAAGCACCCCTTTACAATGAGCAGTTCTTC

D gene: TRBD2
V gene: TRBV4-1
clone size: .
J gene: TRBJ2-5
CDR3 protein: CASSQGRGGDQETQYF
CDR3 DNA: TGCGCCAGCAGCCAAGGACGGGGGGGAGACCAAGAGACCCAGTACTTC

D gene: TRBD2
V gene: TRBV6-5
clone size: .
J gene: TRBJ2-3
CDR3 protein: CASTRWGGDTQYF
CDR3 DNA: TGTGCCAGCACCCGTTGGGGGGGAGATACGCAGTATTTT

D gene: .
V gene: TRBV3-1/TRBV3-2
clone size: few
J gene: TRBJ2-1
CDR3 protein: CASSPGSLRNEQFF
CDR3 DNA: TGTGCCAGCAGTCCCGGGTCCCTAAGGAATGAGCAGTTCTTC

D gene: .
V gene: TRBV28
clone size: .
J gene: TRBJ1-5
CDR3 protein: CASSSGVGNQPQHF
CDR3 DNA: TGTGCCAGCAGTTCAGGGGTGGGCAATCAGCCCCAGCATTTT

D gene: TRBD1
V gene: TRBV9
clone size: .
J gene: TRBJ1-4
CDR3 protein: CASSEGAGSNEKLFF
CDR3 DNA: TGTGCCAGCAGCGAGGGGGCAGGATCTAATGAAAAACTGTTTTTT

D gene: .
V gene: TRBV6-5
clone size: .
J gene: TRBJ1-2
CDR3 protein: CASRGQGGSYGYTF
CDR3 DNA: TGTGCCAGCAGAGGGCAGGGAGGTAGCTATGGCTACACCTTC

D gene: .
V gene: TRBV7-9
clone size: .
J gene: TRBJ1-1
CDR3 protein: CASSALTDYTEAFF
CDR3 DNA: TGTGCCAGCAGCGCCCTGACTGATTACACTGAAGCTTTCTTT

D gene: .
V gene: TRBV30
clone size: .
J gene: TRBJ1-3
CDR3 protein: CAWLGKGRDTIYF
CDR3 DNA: TGTGCCTGGCTGGGGAAGGGGAGGGACACCATATATTTT

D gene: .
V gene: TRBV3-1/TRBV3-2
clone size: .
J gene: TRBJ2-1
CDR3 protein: CASSPSPVYNEQFF
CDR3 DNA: TGTGCCAGCAGCCCTAGCCCGGTCTACAATGAGCAGTTCTTC

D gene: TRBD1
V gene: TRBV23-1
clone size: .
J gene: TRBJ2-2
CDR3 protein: CASSQNPGQAGNTGELFF
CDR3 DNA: TGCGCCAGCAGTCAAAACCCGGGACAGGCGGGTAACACCGGGGAGCTGTTTTTT

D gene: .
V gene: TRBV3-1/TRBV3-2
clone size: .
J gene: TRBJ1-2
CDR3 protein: CASSQGTRREGYTF
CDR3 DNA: TGTGCCAGCAGCCAAGGGACCCGACGGGAGGGCTACACCTTC